This T cell receptor (beta chain) comes out of a study of graft-versus-host responses after intestinal transplantation. The wider study: Recipients underwent multivisceral, liver-intestinal, or isolated intestinal transplants.

Germline CDR1 is MNHNS and CDR2 is SASEGT. CDR3 size: 13 residues. The V and J ends lost 5 bases and 0 bases respectively, with 7 bases between them. Overall study findings and caveats: Peak circulating GvH clone levels tracked with early post-transplant HvG declines.

Data came from immunoSEQ multiplex PCR; TCRdb stores just in-frame clones and leaves some out. The table has some 110,000 clones, roughly nine tenths seen once; the top ten hold roughly 0.2%. A word on this clone: Its specificity is not known.

The sequences come from unstimulated CD4+ T cells sorted from spleen or lymph node cells, collected before intestinal transplant. This clonotype was sampled from a human donor who received an intestinal transplant. The chain employs TRBV6-1 and TRBJ1-2; D is undetermined. CDR3 nucleotide sequence: TGTGCCAGCAGTCGCGGGCCTAACTATGGCTACACCTTC. Its protein product is CASSRGPNYGYTF.